This T cell receptor (beta chain) derives from a study of OX40 agonist ivuxolimab in advanced cancers. Study-wide results and caveats: Nonresponders included some who also had low normalized T-cell clonal expansion. Which antigen the expanded peripheral T cells recognized is unknown.

CDR1 is SGDLS and CDR2 is YYNGEE in the germline V gene. Trimming left V 0 bases short and J 4 bases short, with 11 bases between. CDR3 length: 15 residues. The table came from immunoSEQ multiplex PCR; TCRdb's copy has only in-frame clones and leaves some out. The sample lists tens of thousands of clones, approximately 86% seen once, with around 54% in the top ten. Concerning this clone: Its antigen is not identified.

This clonotype was sampled from an adult with an advanced solid tumor such as melanoma, head and neck, liver or kidney cancer. The chain carries TRBV9 and TRBJ2-1, with a possible D match to TRBD2 (6 bases). The input for sequencing was CD4+ or CD8+ T cells sorted from blood, taken in a trial of the OX40 agonist ivuxolimab. Here the CDR3 DNA reads TGTGCCAGCAGCGTAGTTCTAGCGCCGTACAATGAGCAGTTCTTC. It specifies CASSVVLAPYNEQFF. The complete variable domain, with remaining parts taken from reference TRBV9 and TRBJ2-1, reads DSGVTQTPKHLITATGQRVTLRCSPRSGDLSVYWYQQSLDQGLQFLIQYYNGEERAKGNILERFSAQQFPDLHSELNLSSLELGDSALYFCASSVVLAPYNEQFFGPGTRLTVL.